A single sample gave rise to the 21 T cell receptor beta chains below, sequenced in a study of T cells in Graves' hyperthyroidism and ophthalmopathy. The investigators amplified TCR beta CDR3 regions from RNA transcripts. First-round RT-PCR targeting the TCR CDR3 was performed with the HTBI primer set. TCRdb re-called the multiplex PCR reads with MiXCR, one entry per CDR3 protein. The table has nearly 600,000 distinct CDR3 sequences, approximately 15% seen once; the top ten hold almost 6%. The source material was blood. The origin of the receptors is a woman aged 30 to 39 with Graves' hyperthyroidism that later progressed to Graves' ophthalmopathy.

The V call is TRBV20-1, the J call TRBJ1-1, with a tentative D call TRBD1 (5 bases). The CDR3 extends over 20 amino acids. From germline, CDR1 is DFQATT and CDR2 SNEGSKA (reference sequence). V was clipped by 2 bases and J by 0 bases, with 28 bases between them. CDR3 sequence: CSARPHSGTSFLAMNTEAFF. The CDR3 DNA reads as TGCAGTGCTAGACCACATTCAGGGACCAGTTTCTTGGCGATGAACACTGAAGCTTTCTTT.

Comments on this clonotype: Since the CDR3 does not end with the conserved phenylalanine or tryptophan, this likely comes from a read error. No DNA is shown, since the ends of the CDR3 on it are uncertain; the CDR3 is the one TCRdb lists. CDR3 amino acids: CASSFDSFNYGYIL. This chain joins TRBV7-2 and TRBJ1-2; the table's D call, TRBD1, has no DNA check behind it. Germline assignment: CDR1 SGHTA and CDR2 FQGNSA. The CDR3 is made up of 14 amino acids, end residues included.

Ten or more counts support this clonotype. This chain connects TRBV20-1 to TRBJ1-1; no definite D call. Trimming shortened V by 5 bases and J by 1 base, and 11 bases separated the two germline ends. Germline V gene sequence: CDR1 DFQATT, CDR2 SNEGSKA (reference sequence). This CDR3 has 13 amino acids. For the CDR3, the DNA is TGCAGTGCTTCAGACACAACGAACACTGAAGCTTTCTTT. This codes for CSASDTTNTEAFF.

This clonotype came up many times. This chain joins TRBV7-9 and TRBJ2-1, with D perhaps TRBD2 (6 bases). Germline V gene sequence: CDR1 SEHNR, CDR2 FQNEAQ (reference sequence). The germline V and J ends were trimmed by 5 bases and 4 bases, with 15 bases remaining between them. The CDR3 sequence is 15 residues long. This chain's CDR3 is CASSPRDSKYNEQFF. CDR3 coding DNA: TGTGCCAGCAGCCCCCGGGACTCCAAGTACAATGAGCAGTTCTTC.

This clonotype was observed many times. This rearrangement joins TRBV7-9 to TRBJ1-5; D might be TRBD1 (6 bases). The CDR3 consists of 14 residues. Trimming took off 5 bases at V and 4 bases at J, with 12 bases between the two ends. Germline CDR1 reads SEHNR; CDR2 reads FQNEAQ (reference sequence). This chain's CDR3 is CASSKGQLNQPQHF. For the CDR3, the DNA is TGTGCCAGCAGCAAAGGACAGCTAAATCAGCCCCAGCATTTT.

This clonotype was recorded at least ten times. The chain joins TRBV15 to TRBJ2-5; the match to TRBD2 covers 8 bases. The CDR3 sequence is 13 residues long. J gave up 9 bases and V 3 bases, and 6 bases lay outside the gene matches. Germline V gives CDR1 LNHNV, CDR2 YYDKDF (reference sequence). The CDR3 region has the DNA TGTGCCACCAGCAGTGACGGGAGGGGGTCCCAGTACTTC. Protein sequence: CATSSDGRGSQYF.

This clonotype was counted many times. This rearrangement joins TRBV25-1 to TRBJ2-1, with TRBD1 as a possible D gene (7 bases). The V gene lost 2 bases and the J gene lost 2 bases, with 16 bases spanning the gap. Germline V lookup: CDR1 MGHDK, CDR2 SYGVNS. The CDR3 covers 17 residues. The DNA of the CDR3 is TGTGCCAGCAGTGAAGGAGGGGGGACAGACACCTACAATGAGCAGTTCTTC. Its protein product is CASSEGGGTDTYNEQFF.

The sample holds many counts of this clonotype. This rearrangement joins TRBV9 to TRBJ1-2; D is perhaps TRBD1 (5 bases). This CDR3 has 15 residues. V lost 4 bases to trimming and J lost 3 bases, with 16 bases between them. Looked up from germline, CDR1 is SGDLS and CDR2 is YYNGEE. The CDR3 DNA reads as TGTGCCAGCAGCACCCAGGGTGGGCAATACTATGGCTACACCTTC. As protein: CASSTQGGQYYGYTF.

This clonotype was seen at least ten times. This rearrangement joins TRBV6-2 or TRBV6-3 to TRBJ2-2, with TRBD2 as a possible D gene (6 bases). The germline V and J ends were trimmed by 7 bases and 5 bases, with 14 bases remaining between them. This CDR3 contains 14 residues. Germline V gives CDR1 MNHEY, CDR2 SVGEGT. CDR3 region: CASIPGTLTGELFF. The CDR3 nucleotides are TGTGCCAGCATCCCCGGGACTTTAACCGGGGAGCTGTTTTTT.

Ten or more counts support this clonotype. This sequence joins TRBV6-1 and TRBJ2-1, with D perhaps matching TRBD1 or TRBD2 (5 bases each). V lost 6 bases and J 3 bases, leaving 15 bases between the germline ends. This CDR3 region has 15 residues. Germline assignment: CDR1 MNHNS and CDR2 SASEGT. CDR3 loop: CASSPSRGYYNEQFF. DNA for the CDR3: TGTGCCAGCAGCCCTTCCCGGGGCTACTACAATGAGCAGTTCTTC.

This clonotype was detected only a few times. In DNA form, the CDR3 reads TGCAGTGCTGCCACAGGGGATGAAAAACTGTTTTTT. Translated, it gives CSAATGDEKLFF. This rearrangement joins TRBV20-1 to TRBJ1-4; 7 bases match TRBD1. Germline CDR1 DFQATT, CDR2 SNEGSKA (reference sequence). The CDR3 length is 12 residues. With V trimmed by 5 bases and J by 6 bases, 3 bases remained unmatched.

This clonotype showed up just once. The CDR3 coding sequence is TGTGCCAGCAGCTTGGCCATCGGACTAGCGGGATCCTCGACAGATACGCAGTATTTT. It encodes CASSLAIGLAGSSTDTQYF. The rearrangement links TRBV5-6 to TRBJ2-3, with TRBD2 matching over 12 bases. Germline lookup yields CDR1 SGHDT and CDR2 YYEEEE. V was pared by 0 bases and J by 3 bases, with 11 bases of the junction left unmatched. The CDR3 runs to 19 residues.

About this clonotype itself: A much bigger clone sits one base away, suggesting this may be a read error. The genes are TRBV20-1 and TRBJ1-1; 7 bases fit TRBD1. This CDR3 has 13 amino acids. Germline CDR1 DFQATT, CDR2 SNEGSKA (reference sequence). V trimming: 6 bases; J trimming: 5 bases; junction bases outside the gene matches: 9. The CDR3, as DNA: TGCAGTGCAAATACAGGGGTAAAAACTGAAGCTTTCTTT. Encoded protein: CSANTGVKTEAFF.

This clonotype was counted at least ten times. The chain links TRBV28 to TRBJ2-6; D remains unclear. Germline V lookup: CDR1 MDHEN, CDR2 SYDVKM. The CDR3 is 14 amino acids. V shed 2 bases and J shed 1 base, with 3 bases lying between them. As DNA, the CDR3 is TGTGCCAGCAGTTTACAATCTGGGGCCAACGTCCTGACTTTC. Its protein product is CASSLQSGANVLTF.

This clonotype was seen ten or more times. This sequence joins TRBV7-9 and TRBJ2-7; 7 bases fit TRBD2. V lost 5 bases to trimming and J lost 6 bases; unmatched junction nucleotides: 13. The germline CDR1 and CDR2 sequences are SEHNR and FQNEAQ (reference sequence). The CDR3 totals 15 residues. Here the CDR3 DNA reads TGTGCCAGCAGCCAGGGTGGACTAGGGGATCTCGAGCAGTACTTC. It codes for CASSQGGLGDLEQYF.

The gene calls are TRBV9 and TRBJ2-5; D perhaps matches TRBD2 (5 bases). Per germline, CDR1 SGDLS and CDR2 YYNGEE. The V end was cut by 0 bases, the J end by 5 bases, with 11 bases between. This CDR3 is built from 14 residues. The CDR3, as DNA: TGTGCCAGCAGCGTAGGCGGGTTGCAGGAGACCCAGTACTTC. Translation: CASSVGGLQETQYF.

The chain recombines TRBV27 with TRBJ2-7; no reliable D call. The CDR3 is 13 residues long. Germline V gene lookup returns CDR1 MNHEY and CDR2 SMNVEV (reference sequence). V lost 5 bases to trimming and J lost 2 bases, with 10 bases between them. The CDR3 here is CASSGSDAYEQYF. CDR3 nucleotide sequence: TGTGCCAGCAGTGGATCGGATGCCTACGAGCAGTACTTC.

This clonotype was picked up many times. This chain joins TRBV19 and TRBJ1-2; 10 bases are shared with TRBD1. V shed 9 bases and J 1 base; nucleotides not matched to a gene: 8. Germline CDR1 LNHDA, CDR2 SQIVND (reference sequence). The CDR3 has 15 residues. The CDR3 protein is CASLGQGGINYGYTF. DNA for the CDR3: TGTGCCAGCCTCGGACAGGGGGGAATTAACTATGGCTACACCTTC.

This clonotype was recorded a few times. This chain connects TRBV7-9 to TRBJ1-5; 7 nucleotides match TRBD1. The germline V gene has CDR1 SEHNR and CDR2 FQNEAQ (reference sequence). V shed 4 bases and J 2 bases; nucleotides not matched to a gene: 5. The CDR3 length is 15 residues. As DNA, the CDR3 is TGTGCCAGCAGCTCGACAGGGTTGGGCAATCAGCCCCAGCATTTT. Its protein is CASSSTGLGNQPQHF.

In its sample, this clonotype was seen a few times. CDR3 amino acids: CSASEGFESGNEQFF. In DNA form, the CDR3 reads TGCAGTGCTAGTGAGGGGTTTGAATCTGGCAATGAGCAGTTCTTC. V and J are TRBV20-1 and TRBJ2-1; D is perhaps TRBD1 or TRBD2 (5 bases each). Looked up from germline, CDR1 is DFQATT and CDR2 is SNEGSKA (reference sequence). This CDR3 comprises 15 residues. The germline V and J ends were trimmed by 3 bases and 6 bases, with 18 bases remaining between them.

This clonotype was recorded at least ten times. V and J are TRBV7-9 and TRBJ2-1, with TRBD2 identical over 8 bases. V was pared by 4 bases and J by 2 bases, with 10 bases of the junction left unmatched. The CDR3 has 17 amino acids. CDR1 SEHNR and CDR2 FQNEAQ come from the germline V gene (reference sequence). The CDR3 region has the DNA TGTGCCAGCAGCTCTCCTCGTACTAGCGGAGCCTACAATGAGCAGTTCTTC. It codes for CASSSPRTSGAYNEQFF.